This T cell receptor (beta chain) was retrieved from a study of blood T cell repertoires in COVID-19. Study at large: PBMCs, B-cell-depleted T cells, or T cells were the source of the cDNA or gDNA that made up the material.

Original analysis: Estimates of nucleated cell counts were drawn from the amplification of reference gene primers. Using immunoSEQ multiplex PCR, the repertoire was profiled, and TCRdb retains in-frame clones only, with some absent. That table gives V, J and clone size, and the DNA gave D and trimming. The table lists 150,000 to 250,000 clones, roughly 77% of them singletons. V dropped 8 bases and J dropped 2 bases, with 15 bases sitting between them. The CDR3 spans 14 residues. Germline V gives CDR1 MNHEY, CDR2 SVGAGI. This clonotype was sampled from a woman in her 40s with COVID-19, enrolled during active disease. This rearrangement joins TRBV6-5 to TRBJ2-5; TRBD1 is a possible D gene (6 bases). Sequencing input: peripheral blood. The CDR3 bases are TGTGCCAGCGGGAAGACAGGTACACAAGAGACCCAGTACTTC. Translated: CASGKTGTQETQYF.